These 2 T cell receptor beta chains originate from one sample sequenced in a study of identical twins. TCRdb independently ran MiXCR on the 5' RACE reads; one entry per CDR3 protein. This table holds 200,000 to 250,000 distinct CDR3 sequences, approximately 7% found once. These data are also associated with another study on yellow fever vaccine responses in identical twins.

The sequencing input was memory (CD45RO+) T cells sorted from blood. The source of these receptors is a woman younger than 30 in good health.

The J gene is TRBJ2-3, the V gene TRBV10-3; no clear D gene. Germline CDR1 ENHRY, CDR2 SYGVKD. This CDR3 region has 11 residues. V was trimmed by 4 bases and J by 6 bases, leaving 5 bases between them. CDR3 sequence: CAISGPDTQYF. In DNA, the CDR3 is TGTGCCATCAGTGGGCCCGATACGCAGTATTTT.

This clonotype has more than one count but fewer than ten. The chain combines TRBV20-1 with TRBJ1-5; D remains unclear. V was cut by 5 bases and J by 0 bases, with 8 bases left in between. Per the germline V gene, CDR1 is DFQATT and CDR2 is SNEGSKA (reference sequence). The CDR3 is made up of 13 amino acids. DNA of the CDR3: TGCAGTGCTCCCGGAGTTAGCAATCAGCCCCAGCATTTT. Translated: CSAPGVSNQPQHF.